Sequencing of this T cell receptor beta chain was carried out in a study of glioma-infiltrating T cells after dendritic cell vaccination. Study as a whole: Treatment, given 2003 to 2012, was autologous tumor lysate-pulsed dendritic cell vaccination.

Produced via immunoSEQ multiplex PCR; TCRdb's table is partial and in-frame only. The sample records about 99,000 clones, 81% being singletons. CDR1 and CDR2 (germline): SGHNT, YYREEE (reference sequence). The CDR3 has 14 amino acids. Deletions cut 2 bases from V and 3 bases from J, with 11 bases between. The TCR was taken from a human donor with glioblastoma. This material consisted of blood, taken before dendritic cell vaccination. This chain connects TRBV5-4 to TRBJ1-1, with D tentatively TRBD1 (6 bases). Here the CDR3 DNA reads TGTGCCAGCAGCTTCAAACAGGGTGACACTGAAGCTTTCTTT. It encodes CASSFKQGDTEAFF. Full variable domain (remainder filled in from reference TRBV5-4 and TRBJ1-1): ETGVTQSPTHLIKTRGQQVTLRCSSQSGHNTVSWYQQALGQGPQFIFQYYREEENGRGNFPPRFSGLQFPNYSSELNVNALELDDSALYLCASSFKQGDTEAFFGQGTRLTVV.